The next 2 T cell receptor beta chains were all read from a single sample in a study of cytomegalovirus exposure and HLA in healthy donors (dated by TCRdb to 2017 to 2019). The library was prepared using the immunoSEQ multiplex PCR assay. For the multiplex PCR, a mixture combining 60 forward primers for TCR Vbeta segments and 13 reverse primers for TCR Jbeta segments was used. TCRdb mirrors the immuneACCESS table, restricted to in-frame sequences. Some clones are absent from its copies; in checked studies, under half trace to an unresolved V gene, and the reason for the others is unknown. The sample records 40,000 or so clones, around 87% of which are singletons. Clones ranked in the top ten supply approximately 8% of the sample. The sequencing input was PBMCs. These receptors all stem from a middle-aged woman in good health and CMV-seropositive.

This chain joins TRBV6-5 and TRBJ1-6; 10 nucleotides match TRBD1. The CDR3 spans 15 residues. Per the germline V gene, CDR1 is MNHEY and CDR2 is SVGAGI. J was trimmed by 5 bases and V by 4 bases; bases with no gene match: 2. The CDR3 bases are TGTGCCAGCAGTTTGGGACAGGGGAATAATTCACCCCTCCACTTT. Translated: CASSLGQGNNSPLHF.

The table lists this clone with a few counts. The chain employs TRBV5-1 and TRBJ1-3; D is unresolved. Germline V lookup: CDR1 SGHRS, CDR2 YFSETQ. The CDR3 has 15 residues. Trimming shortened V by 4 bases and J by 1 base, and 12 bases separated the two germline ends. The CDR3: CASSPEMASGNTIYF. The CDR3 region has the DNA TGCGCCAGCAGCCCGGAGATGGCATCTGGAAACACCATATATTTT.